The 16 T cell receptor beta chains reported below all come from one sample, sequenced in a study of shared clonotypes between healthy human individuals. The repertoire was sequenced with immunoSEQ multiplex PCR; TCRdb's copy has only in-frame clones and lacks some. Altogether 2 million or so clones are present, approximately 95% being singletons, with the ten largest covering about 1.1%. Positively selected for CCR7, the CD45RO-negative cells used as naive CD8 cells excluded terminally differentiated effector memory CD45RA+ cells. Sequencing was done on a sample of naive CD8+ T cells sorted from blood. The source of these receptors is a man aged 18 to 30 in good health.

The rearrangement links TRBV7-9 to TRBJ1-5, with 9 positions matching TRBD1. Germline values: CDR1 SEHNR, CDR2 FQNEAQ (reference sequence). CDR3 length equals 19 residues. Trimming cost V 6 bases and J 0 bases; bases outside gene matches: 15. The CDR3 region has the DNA TGTGCCAGCAGACGGATGGGACAGGGCCCGACCTATAGCAATCAGCCCCAGCATTTT. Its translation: CASRRMGQGPTYSNQPQHF. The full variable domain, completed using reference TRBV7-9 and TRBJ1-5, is DTGVSQNPRHKITKRGQNVTFRCDPISEHNRLYWYRQTLGQGPEFLTYFQNEAQLEKSRLLSDRFSAERPKGSFSTLEIQRTEQGDSAMYLCASRRMGQGPTYSNQPQHFGDGTRLSIL.

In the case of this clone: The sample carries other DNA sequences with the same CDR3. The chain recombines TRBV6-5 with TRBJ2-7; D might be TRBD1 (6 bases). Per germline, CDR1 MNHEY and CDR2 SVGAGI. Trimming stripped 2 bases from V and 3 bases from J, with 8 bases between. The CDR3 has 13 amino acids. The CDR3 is CASSYETGYEQYF. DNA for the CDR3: TGTGCCAGCAGTTACGAGACAGGCTACGAGCAGTACTTC.

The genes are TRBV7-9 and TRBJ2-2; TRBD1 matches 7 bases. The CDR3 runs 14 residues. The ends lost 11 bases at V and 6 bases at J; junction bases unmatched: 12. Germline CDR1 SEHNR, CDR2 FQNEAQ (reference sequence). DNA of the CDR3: TGTGCCGGGTCTTACGGGCAGGGGGCCGGGGAGCTGTTTTTT. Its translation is CAGSYGQGAGELFF.

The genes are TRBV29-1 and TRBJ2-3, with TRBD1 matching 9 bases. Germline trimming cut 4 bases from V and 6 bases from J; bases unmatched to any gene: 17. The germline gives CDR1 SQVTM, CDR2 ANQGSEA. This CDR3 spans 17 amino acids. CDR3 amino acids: CSVGPETDRGEFDTQYF. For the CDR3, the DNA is TGCAGCGTTGGACCGGAGACGGACAGGGGCGAATTCGATACGCAGTATTTT.

The CDR3 reads CASTPLHQPQHF. CDR3 nucleotides: TGTGCCAGCACCCCCTTGCATCAGCCCCAGCATTTT. The J gene is TRBJ1-5, the V gene TRBV6-1, with D unresolved. Per germline, CDR1 MNHNS and CDR2 SASEGT. The CDR3 consists of 12 residues. Deletions cut 7 bases from V and 5 bases from J, with 9 bases between.

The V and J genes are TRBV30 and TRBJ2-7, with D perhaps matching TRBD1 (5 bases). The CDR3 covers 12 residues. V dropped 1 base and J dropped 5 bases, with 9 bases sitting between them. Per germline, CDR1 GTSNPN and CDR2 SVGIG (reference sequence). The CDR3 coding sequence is TGTGCCTGGAGTGCCGACAGCGACGAGCAGTACTTC. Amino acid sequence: CAWSADSDEQYF.

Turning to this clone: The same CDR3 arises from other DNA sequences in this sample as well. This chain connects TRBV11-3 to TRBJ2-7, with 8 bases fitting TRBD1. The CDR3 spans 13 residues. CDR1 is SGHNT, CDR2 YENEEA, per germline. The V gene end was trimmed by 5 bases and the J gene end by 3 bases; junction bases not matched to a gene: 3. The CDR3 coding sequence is TGTGCCAGCAGCCCTGGGACAGGCTACGAGCAGTACTTC. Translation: CASSPGTGYEQYF.

The CDR3 here is CASSTGGVNQPQHF. The DNA for the CDR3 is TGTGCCAGCAGCACAGGGGGCGTCAATCAGCCCCAGCATTTT. The chain has TRBV6-5 and TRBJ1-5; 9 bases are a match to TRBD1. CDR1 is MNHEY and CDR2 is SVGAGI in the germline V gene. The V and J ends lost 6 bases and 3 bases, in that order; junction bases with no gene match: 3. The CDR3 sequence is 14 residues long.

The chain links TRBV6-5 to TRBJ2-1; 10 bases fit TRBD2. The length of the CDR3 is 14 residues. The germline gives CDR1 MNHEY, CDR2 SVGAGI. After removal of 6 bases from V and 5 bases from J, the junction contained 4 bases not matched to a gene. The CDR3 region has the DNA TGTGCCAGCAGCACTAGCGGGACCAACAATGAGCAGTTCTTC. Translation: CASSTSGTNNEQFF.

CDR3 region: CASSSGTAPYEQYF. In DNA form, the CDR3 reads TGTGCCAGCAGCTCGGGCACAGCACCTTACGAGCAGTACTTC. The V and J genes are TRBV9 and TRBJ2-7; D is uncertain. Looked up from germline, CDR1 is SGDLS and CDR2 is YYNGEE. Between the trimmed V and J ends, which lost 4 bases and 4 bases, there was a span of 15 bases. The CDR3 has 14 residues.

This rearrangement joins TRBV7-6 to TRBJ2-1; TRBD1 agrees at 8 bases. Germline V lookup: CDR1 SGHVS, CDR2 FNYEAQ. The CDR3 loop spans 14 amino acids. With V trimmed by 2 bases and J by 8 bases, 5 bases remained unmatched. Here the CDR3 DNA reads TGTGCCAGCAGCTTATCCCAGGGGGCCTATGAGCAGTTCTTC. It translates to CASSLSQGAYEQFF.

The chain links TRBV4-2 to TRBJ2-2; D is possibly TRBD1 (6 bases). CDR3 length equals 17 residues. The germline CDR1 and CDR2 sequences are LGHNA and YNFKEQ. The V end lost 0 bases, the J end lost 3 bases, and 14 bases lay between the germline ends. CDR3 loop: CASSQDLVGADTGELFF. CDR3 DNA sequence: TGTGCCAGCAGCCAAGATCTGGTGGGGGCTGACACCGGGGAGCTGTTTTTT.

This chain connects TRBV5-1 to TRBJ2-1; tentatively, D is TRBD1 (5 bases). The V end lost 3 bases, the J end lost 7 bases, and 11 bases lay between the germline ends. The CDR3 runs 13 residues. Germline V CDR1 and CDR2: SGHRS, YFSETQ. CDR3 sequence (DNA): TGCGCCAGCAGCTCTAACAGGTTGAATGAGCAGTTCTTC. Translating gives CASSSNRLNEQFF.

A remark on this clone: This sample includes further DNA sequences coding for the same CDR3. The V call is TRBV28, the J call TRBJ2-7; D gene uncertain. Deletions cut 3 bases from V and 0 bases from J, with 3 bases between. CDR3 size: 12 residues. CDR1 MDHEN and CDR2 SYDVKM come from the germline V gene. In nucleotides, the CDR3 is TGTGCCAGCAGTTTGCCCTCCTACGAGCAGTACTTC. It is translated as CASSLPSYEQYF.

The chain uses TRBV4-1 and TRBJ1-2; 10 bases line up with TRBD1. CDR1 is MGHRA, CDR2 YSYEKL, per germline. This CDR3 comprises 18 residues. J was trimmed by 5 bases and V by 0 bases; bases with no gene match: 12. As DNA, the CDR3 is TGCGCCAGCAGCCAAGACCGGGACAGGGGTCGTCTTGGATATGGCTACACCTTC. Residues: CASSQDRDRGRLGYGYTF.

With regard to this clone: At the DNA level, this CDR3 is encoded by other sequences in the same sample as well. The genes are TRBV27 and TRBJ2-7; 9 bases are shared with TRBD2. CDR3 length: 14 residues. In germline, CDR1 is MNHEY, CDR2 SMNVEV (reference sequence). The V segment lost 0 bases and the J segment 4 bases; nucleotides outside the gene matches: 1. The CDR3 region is CASSLSAGGYEQYF. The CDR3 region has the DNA TGTGCCAGCAGTTTATCAGCGGGGGGTTACGAGCAGTACTTC.